One sample yielded the 27 T cell receptor beta chains listed below, sequenced in a study of control samples from healthy donors and cancer patients. TCRdb's table, derived via immunoSEQ multiplex PCR, lists solely in-frame clones and lacks some. The sample has 90,000 to 150,000 clones, just under 90% seen once. The sample consisted of blood. The receptors here all came from a man aged 30-40 years in good health.

V usage is TRBV18 and J usage is TRBJ2-5, with 8 bases identical to TRBD1. Germline loops: CDR1 KGHSH, CDR2 LQKENI. V shed 0 bases, J shed 1 base, and the junction held 1 base outside the gene matches. The CDR3 has 15 residues. The CDR3 loop reads CASSPPGQAQETQYF. CDR3 nucleotides: TGTGCCAGCTCACCACCGGGACAGGCCCAAGAGACCCAGTACTTC.

The rearrangement uses TRBV5-6 and TRBJ1-4, with TRBD1 matching over 10 bases. CDR1 and CDR2 (germline): SGHDT, YYEEEE. This CDR3 spans 16 amino acids. Trimming removed 3 bases from V and 8 bases from J; junction bases left unmatched: 10. The CDR3 region has the DNA TGTGCCAGCAGCTGGGACAGGGGCCCCTCGGACGAAAAACTGTTTTTT. Protein product: CASSWDRGPSDEKLFF.

The chain carries TRBV30 and TRBJ1-1; D might be TRBD1 (6 bases). Per the germline V gene, CDR1 is GTSNPN and CDR2 is SVGIG (reference sequence). The germline V and J ends were trimmed by 4 bases and 4 bases, with 19 bases remaining between them. The CDR3 extends over 15 amino acids. The DNA for the CDR3 is TGTGCCTGGACTCCCCTTTTGAGGGGGACCACTGAAGCTTTCTTT. The encoded protein is CAWTPLLRGTTEAFF.

The chain carries TRBV2 and TRBJ2-3, with TRBD1 as a possible D gene (5 bases). The CDR3 loop spans 13 amino acids. V lost 3 bases, J lost 1 base, and 5 bases lay in between. CDR1 is SNHLY, CDR2 FYNNEI, per germline. The CDR3 nucleotides read TGTGCCAGCAGTGACAGGGGCACAGATACGCAGTATTTT. Protein: CASSDRGTDTQYF.

This chain links TRBV11-3 with TRBJ2-7; D uncertain. V was trimmed by 0 bases and J by 2 bases, leaving 2 bases between them. CDR1 and CDR2 from the germline V gene are SGHNT and YENEEA. The CDR3 is 12 residues long. CDR3 DNA: TGTGCCAGCAGCTTAGATGCCTACGAGCAGTACTTC. Its protein is CASSLDAYEQYF. The full variable domain, in which reference TRBV11-3 and TRBJ2-7 provide the parts outside the CDR3, is EAGVVQSPRYKIIEKKQPVAFWCNPISGHNTLYWYLQNLGQGPELLIRYENEEAVDDSQLPKDRFSAERLKGVDSTLKIQPAELGDSAVYLCASSLDAYEQYFGPGTRLTVT.

CDR3 coding DNA: TGTGCCTGGGCCATTACGAGCAATCAGCCCCAGCATTTT. It translates to CAWAITSNQPQHF. The rearrangement uses TRBV30 and TRBJ1-5; D ambiguous. V was pared by 5 bases and J by 1 base, with 9 bases between. Germline CDR1 and CDR2: GTSNPN and SVGIG (reference sequence). The CDR3 runs to 13 residues. The full variable domain, in which reference TRBV30 and TRBJ1-5 provide the parts outside the CDR3, is SQTIHQWPATLVQPVGSPLSLECTVEGTSNPNLYWYRQAAGRGLQLLFYSVGIGQISSEVPQNLSASRPQDRQFILSSKKLLLSDSGFYLCAWAITSNQPQHFGDGTRLSIL.

This clone has only one observation. The CDR3 protein is CASTPGATNYGYTF. The DNA of the CDR3 is TGTGCCAGCACGCCAGGGGCTACTAACTATGGCTACACCTTC. V is TRBV2 and J is TRBJ1-2; weak D call: TRBD1 (6 bases). Trimming cost V 7 bases and J 0 bases, with 12 bases left between them. Germline loops: CDR1 SNHLY, CDR2 FYNNEI. This CDR3 contains 14 residues. The whole variable domain, remainder taken from reference TRBV2 and TRBJ1-2, is EPEVTQTPSHQVTQMGQEVILRCVPISNHLYFYWYRQILGQKVEFLVSFYNNEISEKSEIFDDQFSVERPDGSNFTLKIRSTKLEDSAMYFCASTPGATNYGYTFGSGTRLTVV.

The V call is TRBV5-1, the J call TRBJ2-3, with 8 positions matching TRBD1. The germline V gene encodes CDR1 SGHRS and CDR2 YFSETQ. There are 15 residues in the CDR3. V shed 3 bases and J 5 bases; nucleotides not matched to a gene: 8. In nucleotides, the CDR3 is TGCGCCAGCAGCTCGTCCGGACAGGGTAAAGATACGCAGTATTTT. This codes for CASSSSGQGKDTQYF.

This chain joins TRBV5-8 and TRBJ2-5, with 8 bases matching TRBD1. The trim removed 4 bases at V and 6 bases at J, leaving 5 bases unmatched. Germline CDR1 SGHTS, CDR2 YDEGEE. CDR3 length equals 13 residues. Here the CDR3 reads CASSLGQGKTQYF. As DNA, the CDR3 is TGTGCCAGCAGCCTCGGACAGGGCAAGACCCAGTACTTC.

V usage is TRBV7-3 and J usage is TRBJ2-7, with 11 bases matching TRBD2. CDR1 is SGHTA and CDR2 is FQGTGA in the germline V gene. This CDR3 comprises 15 residues. V lost 8 bases to trimming and J lost 7 bases; unmatched junction nucleotides: 13. CDR3 coding DNA: TGTGCCAGCGGTTCCTGTAGCGGGGGGGCTTGTGAGCAGTACTTC. It codes for CASGSCSGGACEQYF.

This clone came up a few times. This chain uses TRBV5-1 with TRBJ1-1; 9 bases map to TRBD1. After removal of 4 bases from V and 0 bases from J, the junction contained 10 bases not matched to a gene. This CDR3 has 17 residues. Germline CDR1 and CDR2: SGHRS and YFSETQ. The CDR3 spells CASSAWTGDNMNTEAFF. In DNA form, the CDR3 reads TGCGCCAGCAGCGCTTGGACAGGGGATAATATGAACACTGAAGCTTTCTTT.

This clone was seen a single time. V is TRBV18 and J is TRBJ1-3, with D unclear. Trimming cost V 0 bases and J 0 bases, with 6 bases left between them. Germline loops: CDR1 KGHSH, CDR2 LQKENI. CDR3 length equals 15 residues. The CDR3 loop is CASSPPGISGNTIYF. The DNA for the CDR3 is TGTGCCAGCTCACCACCAGGTATCTCTGGAAACACCATATATTTT.

This sequence joins TRBV19 and TRBJ1-4; D perhaps matches TRBD1 (6 bases). Germline values: CDR1 LNHDA, CDR2 SQIVND (reference sequence). Trimming removed 5 bases from V and 4 bases from J, with 8 bases in between. The CDR3 has 13 residues. The CDR3 loop reads CASSGQRNEKLFF. CDR3 DNA: TGTGCCAGTAGTGGACAGCGTAATGAAAAACTGTTTTTT. The variable domain in full, with the rest retrieved from reference TRBV19 and TRBJ1-4, is DGGITQSPKYLFRKEGQNVTLSCEQNLNHDAMYWYRQDPGQGLRLIYYSQIVNDFQKGDIAEGYSVSREKKESFPLTVTSAQKNPTAFYLCASSGQRNEKLFFGSGTQLSVL.

The chain combines TRBV6-4 with TRBJ1-2, with 8 bases fitting TRBD1. The CDR3 is 15 amino acids. V gave up 6 bases and J gave up 0 bases; unmatched junction bases: 6. In germline, CDR1 is MRHNA, CDR2 SNTAGT. DNA for the CDR3: TGTGCCAGCAGCCTGACAGGGGATCCTAACTATGGCTACACCTTC. Its translation is CASSLTGDPNYGYTF.

The chain carries TRBV18 and TRBJ2-1; no clear D gene. The CDR3 runs to 12 residues. Germline V gene data show CDR1 as KGHSH and CDR2 as LQKENI. V was clipped by 6 bases and J by 9 bases, with 12 bases between them. The CDR3 sequence is CASSRGTPEQFF. The CDR3 coding sequence is TGTGCCAGCTCCCGAGGTACGCCTGAGCAGTTCTTC.

This chain links TRBV23-1 with TRBJ1-1; 7 nucleotides align to TRBD1. TRBV23-1 is classed as an ORF, of uncertain function. The V gene end was trimmed by 0 bases and the J gene end by 11 bases; junction bases not matched to a gene: 18. The CDR3 covers 17 residues. The CDR3 DNA sequence: TGCGCCAGCAGTCAATCGGGGAACAGGGGAGTCAGTGGTGAGGCTTTCTTT. Translation gives CASSQSGNRGVSGEAFF.

This clone has just a few counts. The rearrangement links TRBV4-1 to TRBJ1-3; the D is unclear. The CDR3 is 14 residues long. Germline CDR1 MGHRA, CDR2 YSYEKL. Trimming removed 6 bases at V and 7 bases at J, with 16 bases between. CDR3 coding DNA: TGCGCCAGCAGTCGAGACTTCGAAGGGAACACCATATATTTT. Its protein is CASSRDFEGNTIYF.

The chain uses TRBV6-1 and TRBJ1-5; tentative D call: TRBD1 (6 bases). The CDR3 length is 15 residues. Germline V gene lookup returns CDR1 MNHNS and CDR2 SASEGT. With 2 bases removed from V and 0 bases from J, the gap between germline ends came to 8 bases. CDR3 nucleotide sequence: TGTGCCAGCAGTGAAACAGGGATTAGCAATCAGCCCCAGCATTTT. This codes for CASSETGISNQPQHF.

This clone was found once. The chain is built from TRBV4-1 and TRBJ1-3, with unresolved D. Germline V lookup: CDR1 MGHRA, CDR2 YSYEKL. Trimming left V 0 bases short and J 0 bases short, with 6 bases between. The CDR3 length is 15 residues. The CDR3: CASSQDTFSGNTIYF. DNA for the CDR3: TGCGCCAGCAGCCAAGACACATTCTCTGGAAACACCATATATTTT.

The DNA of the CDR3 is TGTGCCAGCAGCTTAGGCATCAGTGACTATGGCTACACCTTC. It yields the protein CASSLGISDYGYTF. The chain uses TRBV7-2 and TRBJ1-2; no definite D call. Trimming stripped 1 base from V and 3 bases from J, with 9 bases between. CDR3 length equals 14 residues. Per the germline V gene, CDR1 is SGHTA and CDR2 is FQGNSA.

This CDR3 reads CASSSNLDTEAFF. Here the CDR3 DNA reads TGTGCCAGCAGCTCCAATCTGGACACTGAAGCTTTCTTT. The gene calls are TRBV7-8 and TRBJ1-1, with D unclear. The CDR3 is 13 amino acids. Trimming removed 4 bases from V and 3 bases from J, with 9 bases in between. In germline, CDR1 is SGHVS, CDR2 FQNEAQ.

The V and J genes are TRBV4-2 and TRBJ1-1, with D uncertain. The CDR3 extends over 14 amino acids. V was pared by 5 bases and J by 1 base, with 11 bases between. Germline CDR1 reads LGHNA; CDR2 reads YNFKEQ. The CDR3 spells CASSEGAANTEAFF. The CDR3, as DNA: TGTGCCAGCAGCGAGGGCGCCGCGAACACTGAAGCTTTCTTT.

V gene TRBV6-1 combines with J gene TRBJ2-7; 10 bases agree with TRBD1. The CDR3 has 16 amino acids. Germline loops: CDR1 MNHNS, CDR2 SASEGT. The trim removed 3 bases at V and 5 bases at J, leaving 10 bases unmatched. CDR3 coding DNA: TGTGCCAGCAGTGATTTAGCCGGGACAGGGGCCCACGAGCAGTACTTC. Translation gives CASSDLAGTGAHEQYF.

The rearrangement links TRBV2 to TRBJ2-2; D may be TRBD1 (5 bases). CDR3 length: 14 amino acids. CDR1 is SNHLY and CDR2 is FYNNEI in the germline V gene. Trimming left V 11 bases short and J 3 bases short, with 16 bases between. The CDR3 reads CASMGLGDTGELFF. The CDR3 nucleotides are TGTGCCTCTATGGGGCTAGGGGACACCGGGGAGCTGTTTTTT.

Only one count was recorded for this clone. The chain is built from TRBV5-8 and TRBJ1-2; 7 nucleotides line up with TRBD1. Germline assignment: CDR1 SGHTS and CDR2 YDEGEE. The CDR3 is 15 residues long. The V and J ends lost 0 bases and 3 bases, in that order; junction bases with no gene match: 5. The CDR3 nucleotides read TGTGCCAGCAGCTTGGGAGCAGGGGGGGACTATGGCTACACCTTC. Translating it yields CASSLGAGGDYGYTF.

This clone was observed once. The V call is TRBV9, the J call TRBJ1-3; a possible D gene is TRBD1 (5 bases). Germline CDR1 is SGDLS and CDR2 is YYNGEE. With 4 bases removed from V and 2 bases from J, the gap between germline ends came to 16 bases. The CDR3 is made up of 16 amino acids. The chain's CDR3 is CASSPGGGSTGNTIYF. The CDR3, as DNA: TGTGCCAGCAGCCCCGGTGGGGGTTCAACTGGAAACACCATATATTTT.

V is TRBV19 and J is TRBJ1-4; possibly TRBD1 for D (5 bases). V lost 3 bases to trimming and J lost 8 bases, with 10 bases between them. The CDR3 is 13 amino acids. Germline V lookup: CDR1 LNHDA, CDR2 SQIVND (reference sequence). This CDR3 reads CASSINWGEKLFF. CDR3 in DNA: TGTGCCAGTAGTATTAATTGGGGCGAAAAACTGTTTTTT.